The sequence of this T cell receptor (beta chain) was determined in a study of T cell repertoires in cytomegalovirus infection. Findings and limits, study-wide: CMV carriers having the relevant HLA were flagged by cumulative public TCR beta family frequency.

About this clonotype itself: The antigen is undetermined.

TCRdb used MiXCR to reprocess the reads, holding one entry per CDR3 protein. The sample gives approximately 700,000 distinct CDR3 sequences, 35% to 40% of which show up once; 2.5% to 3.5% is in the top ten. This CDR3 contains 14 residues. V trimming: 4 bases; J trimming: 2 bases; junction bases outside the gene matches: 5. This TCR derives from a human donor in good health (CMV status not recorded). Some clones in this sample may be carry-over from other donors' samples. The material sequenced was PBMCs. The gene calls are TRBV12-3 or TRBV12-4 and TRBJ2-7, with 7 bases identical to TRBD1. CDR3: CASSSMGQTYEQYF. In DNA, the CDR3 is TGTGCCAGCAGTTCCATGGGACAGACCTACGAGCAGTACTTC.